This record concerns one T cell receptor (beta chain) sequence. Its antigen is not known. These data originate in a study of OX40 agonist ivuxolimab in advanced cancers. Produced via immunoSEQ multiplex PCR; TCRdb's table is partial and in-frame only. The sample contains about 79,000 clones, less than 95% of which appear only once. The study's findings and limits: Researchers report that CD8+ T cells had, on average, more expanded clones than CD4+.

Germline V lookup: CDR1 MDHEN, CDR2 SYDVKM. V lost 2 bases to trimming and J lost 4 bases, with 12 bases between them. This CDR3 comprises 14 residues. The rearrangement links TRBV28 to TRBJ2-7; D call uncertain. The receptor's source is an adult with an advanced solid tumor such as melanoma, head and neck, liver or kidney cancer. The specimen comprised CD4+ or CD8+ T cells sorted from blood, sampled in a trial of the OX40 agonist ivuxolimab. This chain's CDR3 is CASSLPTSSYEQYF. CDR3 coding DNA: TGTGCCAGCAGTTTACCGACTTCTTCTTACGAGCAGTACTTC. The full variable domain, with the rest looked up from reference TRBV28 and TRBJ2-7, is DVKVTQSSRYLVKRTGEKVFLECVQDMDHENMFWYRQDPGLGLRLIYFSYDVKMKEKGDIPEGYSVSREKKERFSLILESASTNQTSMYLCASSLPTSSYEQYFGPGTRLTVT.